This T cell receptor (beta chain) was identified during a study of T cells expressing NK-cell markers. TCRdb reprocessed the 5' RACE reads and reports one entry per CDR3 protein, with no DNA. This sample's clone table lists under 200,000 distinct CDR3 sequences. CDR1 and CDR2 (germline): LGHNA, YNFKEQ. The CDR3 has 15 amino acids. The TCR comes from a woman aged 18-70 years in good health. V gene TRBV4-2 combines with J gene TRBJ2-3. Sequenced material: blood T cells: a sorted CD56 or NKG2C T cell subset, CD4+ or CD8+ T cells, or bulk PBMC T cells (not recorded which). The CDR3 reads CASSQVSSSTDTQYF.